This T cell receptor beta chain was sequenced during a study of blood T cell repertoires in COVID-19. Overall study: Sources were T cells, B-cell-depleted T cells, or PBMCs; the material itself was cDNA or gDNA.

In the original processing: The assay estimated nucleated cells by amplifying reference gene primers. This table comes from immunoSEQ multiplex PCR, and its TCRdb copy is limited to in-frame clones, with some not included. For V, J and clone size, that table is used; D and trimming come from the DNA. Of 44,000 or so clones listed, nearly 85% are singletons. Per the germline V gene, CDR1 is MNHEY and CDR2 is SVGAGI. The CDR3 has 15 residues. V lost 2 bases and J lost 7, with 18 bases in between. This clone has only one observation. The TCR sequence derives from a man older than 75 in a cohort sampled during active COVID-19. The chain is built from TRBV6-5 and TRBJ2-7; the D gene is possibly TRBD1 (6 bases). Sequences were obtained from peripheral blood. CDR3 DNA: TGTGCCAGCAGTTACGCTCAGGGGCTGGCTGGGGAGCAGTACTTC. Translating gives CASSYAQGLAGEQYF.